This entry lists 27 T cell receptor beta chains sequenced from one sample in a study of blood T cell repertoires in COVID-19. This table comes from immunoSEQ multiplex PCR, and its TCRdb copy is limited to in-frame clones, with some not included. The sample comprises 70,000 to 85,000 clones, about 88% of which are singletons, and approximately 3% rests with the top ten. Sequenced: peripheral blood. The origin of the receptors is a man in his sixties or seventies with active or convalescent COVID-19.

This chain connects TRBV7-9 to TRBJ1-3; tentative D call: TRBD1 (5 bases). Trimming took off 0 bases at V and 2 bases at J, with 5 bases between the two ends. Germline CDR1 reads SEHNR; CDR2 reads FQNEAQ (reference sequence). The CDR3 is made up of 14 amino acids. The DNA for the CDR3 is TGTGCCAGCAGCTTAGCAGGGGCTGGAAACACCATATATTTT. Residues: CASSLAGAGNTIYF.

This chain links TRBV3-1 (or the pseudogene TRBV3-2) with TRBJ1-5; 7 bases are shared with TRBD1. Per germline, CDR1 LGHDT and CDR2 YNNKEL (reference sequence). Unmatched junction bases numbered 6, after V lost 3 bases and J lost 10 bases. The CDR3 is 13 residues long. CDR3 protein: CASSQQGGEPQHF. DNA for the CDR3: TGTGCCAGCAGCCAGCAGGGGGGTGAACCCCAGCATTTT.

This chain connects TRBV19 to TRBJ1-3, with no clear D. V lost 6 bases to trimming and J lost 4 bases, with 10 bases between them. Germline V gives CDR1 LNHDA, CDR2 SQIVND (reference sequence). The CDR3 is made up of 13 amino acids. DNA for the CDR3: TGTGCCAGTAGCCCGGGAGTGGGAAACACCATATATTTT. This codes for CASSPGVGNTIYF.

This chain links TRBV19 with TRBJ2-7; the match to TRBD1 covers 10 bases. The CDR3 spans 13 residues. CDR1 is LNHDA, CDR2 SQIVND, per germline (reference sequence). The junction had 1 base not matched to a gene; V was cut back by 4 bases and J by 4 bases. The CDR3 is CASSRGQGYEQYF. The CDR3 DNA follows: TGTGCCAGTAGTAGGGGACAGGGGTACGAGCAGTACTTC.

The chain couples TRBV12-3 or TRBV12-4 to TRBJ1-1; D is uncertain. The CDR3 contains 13 residues. The germline V and J ends were trimmed by 3 bases and 1 base, with 6 bases remaining between them. CDR3 in amino acids: CASSLPGNTEAFF. CDR3 sequence (DNA): TGTGCCAGCAGTTTGCCGGGGAACACTGAAGCTTTCTTT.

The chain is built from TRBV6-2 or TRBV6-3 and TRBJ2-2; the match to TRBD2 covers 11 bases. This CDR3 contains 16 residues. J was trimmed by 6 bases and V by 5 bases; bases with no gene match: 8. Germline values: CDR1 MNHEY, CDR2 SVGEGT. The CDR3 loop reads CASSPIGTSGAGELFF. CDR3 bases: TGTGCCAGCAGTCCAATCGGGACTAGCGGAGCCGGGGAGCTGTTTTTT.

The chain's CDR3 is CASSAGGNTEAFF. As DNA, the CDR3 is TGTGCCAGCAGCGCAGGGGGGAACACTGAAGCTTTCTTT. This rearrangement joins TRBV7-6 to TRBJ1-1; 7 nucleotides line up with TRBD1. Per the germline V gene, CDR1 is SGHVS and CDR2 is FNYEAQ. The length of the CDR3 is 13 residues. V trimming: 5 bases; J trimming: 1 base; junction bases outside the gene matches: 1.

This clone was seen a handful of times. This chain connects TRBV10-2 to TRBJ1-5; maybe TRBD1 (6 bases). Germline lookup yields CDR1 WSHSY and CDR2 SAAADI. The length of the CDR3 is 15 residues. V lost 4 bases, J lost 5 bases, and 15 bases lay in between. Written as DNA, the CDR3 is TGCGCCAGCAGTGTTACAGGGTTGGAGGATCAGCCCCAGCATTTT. Translating it yields CASSVTGLEDQPQHF.

This rearrangement joins TRBV12-5 to TRBJ1-2; D may be TRBD1 (6 bases). The V and J ends lost 5 bases and 2 bases respectively, with 9 bases between them. Germline-derived CDR1 and CDR2 are LGHNT and FRNRAP. The CDR3 sequence is 13 residues long. CDR3 DNA: TGTGCTAGTGGTGGACAGTCCAACTATGGCTACACCTTC. Translating gives CASGGQSNYGYTF.

The chain recombines TRBV19 with TRBJ1-4; D unresolved. The V and J ends lost 3 bases and 7 bases respectively, with 9 bases between them. The V gene's germline CDR1 is LNHDA and CDR2 SQIVND (reference sequence). The CDR3 extends over 13 amino acids. CDR3 nucleotide sequence: TGTGCCAGTAGTATTACCGGGAGTGAAAAACTGTTTTTT. This translates into CASSITGSEKLFF.

The J gene is TRBJ1-1, the V gene TRBV24-1; a possible D gene is TRBD1 (6 bases). Germline CDR1 and CDR2: KGHDR and SFDVKD. Deletions cut 3 bases from V and 3 bases from J, with 13 bases between. The CDR3 is 15 amino acids. The CDR3 nucleotides read TGTGCCACCAGTGATCCGGGGAGGGGGGACACTGAAGCTTTCTTT. Translating it yields CATSDPGRGDTEAFF.

The rearrangement links TRBV19 to TRBJ2-3, with no clear D. The germline V gene encodes CDR1 LNHDA and CDR2 SQIVND (reference sequence). Trimming took off 4 bases at V and 3 bases at J, with 5 bases between the two ends. The CDR3 sequence is 12 residues long. The DNA for the CDR3 is TGTGCCAGTAGTACCTTTACAGATACGCAGTATTTT. Protein product: CASSTFTDTQYF.

The chain employs TRBV6-5 and TRBJ1-2, with D uncertain. The germline V gene has CDR1 MNHEY and CDR2 SVGAGI. The CDR3 has 14 amino acids. V was shortened by 6 bases and J by 2 bases, with 13 bases between the two germline ends. The CDR3 DNA follows: TGTGCCAGCAGGACCACGGGAGCGAACTATGGCTACACCTTC. Translation: CASRTTGANYGYTF.

This clone was observed a single time. The chain combines TRBV6-1 with TRBJ1-5; 7 bases are shared with TRBD1. J was trimmed by 4 bases and V by 2 bases; bases with no gene match: 8. This CDR3 spans 16 amino acids. The germline V gene encodes CDR1 MNHNS and CDR2 SASEGT. The CDR3 region has the DNA TGTGCCAGCAGTGAAATGTCGGCAGGGGGGAATCAGCCCCAGCATTTT. Translation gives CASSEMSAGGNQPQHF.

The gene calls are TRBV7-6 and TRBJ1-5, with 8 bases that match TRBD1. This CDR3 is built from 15 residues. V gave up 0 bases and J gave up 4 bases; unmatched junction bases: 2. Germline V gives CDR1 SGHVS, CDR2 FNYEAQ. CDR3: CASSLADRGNQPQHF. For the CDR3, the DNA is TGTGCCAGCAGCTTAGCAGACAGGGGAAATCAGCCCCAGCATTTT. The full variable domain, rest sourced from reference TRBV7-6 and TRBJ1-5, is GAGVSQSPRYKVTKRGQDVALRCDPISGHVSLYWYRQALGQGPEFLTYFNYEAQQDKSGLPNDRFSAERPEGSISTLTIQRTEQRDSAMYRCASSLADRGNQPQHFGDGTRLSIL.

The chain is built from TRBV5-1 and TRBJ1-6, with 7 bases fitting TRBD1. This CDR3 contains 14 residues. Germline lookup yields CDR1 SGHRS and CDR2 YFSETQ. V lost 4 bases and J lost 8; bases outside the gene matches: 6. The CDR3 bases are TGCGCCAGCAGCGAACAGGGGCGGGATTCACCCCTCCACTTT. Translated: CASSEQGRDSPLHF.

This clone appeared a single time. For the CDR3, the DNA is TGTGCCAGCAGCCGAGTTGGGACTAGCGGGAGTAATGAGCAGTTCTTC. This codes for CASSRVGTSGSNEQFF. The chain combines TRBV4-2 with TRBJ2-1; 14 bases agree with TRBD2. The CDR3 contains 16 residues. Germline lookup yields CDR1 LGHNA and CDR2 YNFKEQ. Unmatched junction bases numbered 6, after V lost 4 bases and J lost 7 bases.

This clone occurred once. The rearrangement links TRBV5-5 to TRBJ1-5, with 7 positions matching TRBD1. This CDR3 is built from 15 residues. The germline gives CDR1 SGHKS, CDR2 YYEKEE (reference sequence). V lost 2 bases, J lost 0 bases, and 2 bases stayed unmatched. The CDR3 sequence: CASSFSGGSNQPQHF. In DNA form, the CDR3 reads TGTGCCAGCAGCTTTTCAGGGGGTAGCAATCAGCCCCAGCATTTT. Filled out from reference TRBV5-5 and TRBJ1-5, the complete variable domain reads DAGVTQSPTHLIKTRGQQVTLRCSPISGHKSVSWYQQVLGQGPQFIFQYYEKEERGRGNFPDRFSARQFPNYSSELNVNALLLGDSALYLCASSFSGGSNQPQHFGDGTRLSIL.

The V call is TRBV4-2, the J call TRBJ1-4, with a tentative D call TRBD1 (5 bases). V was pared by 1 base and J by 10 bases, with 10 bases between. The CDR3 contains 13 residues. CDR1 and CDR2 (germline): LGHNA, YNFKEQ. CDR3 in DNA: TGTGCCAGCAGCCAAGGCAGGGAGGGAAAACTGTTTTTT. This translates into CASSQGREGKLFF.

The chain has TRBV7-8 and TRBJ2-7; 7 bases agree with TRBD1. Germline V gene lookup returns CDR1 SGHVS and CDR2 FQNEAQ. The trim removed 0 bases at V and 2 bases at J, leaving 4 bases unmatched. The CDR3 is made up of 15 amino acids. CDR3 nucleotides: TGTGCCAGCAGCTTAGCGGACAGGTTCCCCTACGAGCAGTACTTC. As protein: CASSLADRFPYEQYF.

This chain connects TRBV2 to TRBJ1-2; perhaps TRBD1 as D (6 bases). The CDR3 has 13 residues. CDR1 and CDR2 from the germline V gene are SNHLY and FYNNEI. Deletions cut 6 bases from V and 8 bases from J, with 16 bases between. CDR3 protein: CASRPGVPDGYTF. CDR3 in DNA: TGTGCCAGCAGACCAGGGGTTCCGGACGGCTACACCTTC.

The chain employs TRBV10-3 and TRBJ2-1; perhaps TRBD1 as D (8 bases). Trimming took off 11 bases at V and 0 bases at J, with 14 bases between the two ends. The CDR3 spans 14 residues. CDR1 and CDR2 from the germline V gene are ENHRY and SYGVKD. The DNA for the CDR3 is TGTGCCTCCACAGGGGGGGACTCCTACAATGAGCAGTTCTTC. Its translation: CASTGGDSYNEQFF.

The chain is built from TRBV11-2 and TRBJ2-7; 11 nucleotides line up with TRBD2. Germline lookup yields CDR1 SGHAT and CDR2 FQNNGV. The CDR3 totals 15 residues. The junction had 2 bases not matched to a gene; V was cut back by 1 base and J by 3 bases. CDR3 in amino acids: CASSLGTSGYYEQYF. The DNA for the CDR3 is TGTGCCAGCAGCTTAGGGACTAGCGGGTACTACGAGCAGTACTTC.

The CDR3: CASSEQPSDGYTF. CDR3 nucleotide sequence: TGTGCCAGCAGTGAGCAGCCTAGTGATGGCTACACCTTC. V is TRBV2 and J is TRBJ1-2; the D is unclear. V was clipped by 3 bases and J by 6 bases, with 11 bases between them. CDR1 is SNHLY and CDR2 is FYNNEI in the germline V gene. The CDR3 is 13 residues long.

The chain employs TRBV4-2 and TRBJ2-5; tentative D call: TRBD2 (5 bases). The CDR3 is made up of 15 amino acids. Trimming shortened V by 4 bases and J by 5 bases, and 17 bases separated the two germline ends. Germline V gene lookup returns CDR1 LGHNA and CDR2 YNFKEQ. This CDR3 is CASSRTSQSAETQYF. The CDR3 DNA reads TGTGCCAGCAGCCGTACTAGTCAGTCCGCGGAGACCCAGTACTTC.

This clone turned up a few times. The chain uses TRBV5-1 and TRBJ2-1; D perhaps matches TRBD1 (6 bases). This CDR3 region has 13 residues. The germline gives CDR1 SGHRS, CDR2 YFSETQ. V was clipped by 5 bases and J by 7 bases, with 13 bases between them. CDR3 bases: TGCGCCAGCAGTAGACAGGTTTCAAATGAGCAGTTCTTC. Translation: CASSRQVSNEQFF.

A few counts support this clone. The CDR3 region has the DNA TGTGCCACCATGAGGCCGCCCTACGAGCAGTACTTC. Translation: CATMRPPYEQYF. The chain combines TRBV28 with TRBJ2-7; D is ambiguous. Germline V gene sequence: CDR1 MDHEN, CDR2 SYDVKM. This CDR3 is built from 12 residues. V was trimmed by 10 bases and J by 2 bases, leaving 12 bases between them.